These T cell receptor beta chains were read from a single sample in a study of shared clonotypes between healthy human individuals. Using immunoSEQ multiplex PCR, the repertoire was profiled, and TCRdb retains in-frame clones only, with some absent. The sample carries approximately 590,000 clones, roughly 95% recorded once. Sequences were obtained from naive CD8+ T cells sorted from blood. These receptor sequences come from a woman in her twenties or thirties in good health. CDR3s include the opening cysteine and the closing phenylalanine or tryptophan.

J	V	CDR3
TRBJ1-2	TRBV9	CASSGGTGYSDYGYTF
TRBJ2-7	TRBV4-1	CASSQESGLAGPAGYEQYF
TRBJ2-1	TRBV5-8	CASSLGGRSYNEQFF
TRBJ2-5	TRBV6-5	CASSSGQGGETQYF
TRBJ2-6	TRBV29-1	CSVEGDISGANVLTF
TRBJ2-3	TRBV9	CASSVVTGGADTQYF
TRBJ2-7	TRBV7-9	CASSPNHEQYF
TRBJ2-7	TRBV5-6	CASRHQVADIFYEQYF
TRBJ2-1	TRBV30	CAWSPGLAMYHEQFF
TRBJ2-7	TRBV9	CASSVGRSSYEQYF
TRBJ2-7	TRBV25-1	CASSVGFTYEQYF
TRBJ2-1	TRBV21-1	CASSKEDRKDGRNEQFF
TRBJ2-1	TRBV4-2	CASSLGLAGEDEQFF
TRBJ2-7	TRBV10-2	CASSDNSYEQYF
TRBJ2-7	TRBV20-1	CSAPGTHEQYF